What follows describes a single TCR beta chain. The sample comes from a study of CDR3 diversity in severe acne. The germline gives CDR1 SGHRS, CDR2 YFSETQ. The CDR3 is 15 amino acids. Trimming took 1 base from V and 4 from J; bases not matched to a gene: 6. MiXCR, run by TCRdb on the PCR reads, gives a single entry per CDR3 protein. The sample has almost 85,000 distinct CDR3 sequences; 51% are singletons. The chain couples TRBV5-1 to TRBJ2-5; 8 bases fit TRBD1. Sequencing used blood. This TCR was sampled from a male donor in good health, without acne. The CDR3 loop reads CASSLQRGQGETQYF. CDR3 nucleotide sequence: TGCGCCAGCAGCTTGCAACGAGGACAGGGAGAGACCCAGTACTTC. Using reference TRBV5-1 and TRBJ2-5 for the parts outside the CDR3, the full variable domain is KAGVTQTPRYLIKTRGQQVTLSCSPISGHRSVSWYQQTPGQGLQFLFEYFSETQRNKGNFPGRFSGRQFSNSRSEMNVSTLELGDSALYLCASSLQRGQGETQYFGPGTRLLVL.